This T cell receptor beta chain comes out of a study of CD8+CD57+ T cells in acquired aplastic anemia. This clonotype turned up a few times. Its antigen is as yet unknown. The template for TCR beta VDJ and CDR3 sequence profiling was genomic DNA. TCRdb analysed the reads with MiXCR anew, one entry per CDR3 protein. The data show approximately 100,000 distinct CDR3 sequences, roughly two thirds seen once. This CDR3 comprises 15 residues. CDR1 LNHNV and CDR2 YYDKDF come from the germline V gene (reference sequence). The V end lost 0 bases, the J end lost 1 base, and 8 bases lay between the germline ends. The study's findings and limits: Between the patient and control groups, CD8+ Simpson's diversity did not differ significantly. Patients and controls shared 25 to 30 CD8+ CDR3 sequences, which appeared highly expressed in patients and within their immunodominant clones.

Individuals selected for sequencing had exhibited CD8+CD57+ cell expansion on flow cytometry. This receptor was taken from a human donor with aplastic anemia. The sample was sorted CD4+, CD8+, or CD8+CD57+ T cells (not recorded which) from PBMCs. This chain uses TRBV15 with TRBJ2-3, with a weak D call TRBD2 (6 bases). CDR3 DNA: TGTGCCACCAGCAGAGATGGCGGGGGCACAGATACGCAGTATTTT. Its protein product is CATSRDGGGTDTQYF. Variable domain in full (rest from reference TRBV15 and TRBJ2-3): DAMVIQNPRYQVTQFGKPVTLSCSQTLNHNVMYWYQQKSSQAPKLLFHYYDKDFNNEADTPDNFQSRRPNTSFCFLDIRSPGLGDTAMYLCATSRDGGGTDTQYFGPGTRLTVL.